Included here is one T cell receptor beta chain sequence, with context. The target antigen is unknown. V lost 6 bases to trimming and J lost 2 bases, with 4 bases between them. The CDR3 covers 11 residues. This entry comes from a study of T cell responses to AZD1222 COVID-19 vaccine. Findings of the study overall: Donors, mostly white British, included more females; clonal diversity was possibly underestimated. Baseline seropositivity occurred in only a handful of AZD1222 recipients. Vaccination with two AZD1222 doses was followed by a rise in Spike-specific TCR breadth and depth.

Method: immunoSEQ multiplex PCR; TCRdb's copy keeps in-frame clones and lacks some. The table has 130,000 or so clones, roughly 94% seen once. The clonotype was recovered from an adult in good health. Sample: peripheral blood, taken on day 0 of AZD1222 vaccination. The gene calls are TRBV12-3 or TRBV12-4 and TRBJ1-2; D unresolved. For the CDR3, the DNA is TGTGCCAGCAGCCGAAACTATGGCTACACCTTC. It translates to CASSRNYGYTF.